What follows are 29 T cell receptor beta chains derived from one specimen sequenced in a study of a mutant IDH1 vaccine in newly diagnosed glioma. The antigens for these receptors are not known. Time point indicated: week 5, during vaccination. In the vaccine, a single dose held 300 ug of the mutant IDH1 20-mer peptide, along with topical imiquimod. Only in-frame clones appear in the TCRdb table, and some are missing; sequencing was by immunoSEQ multiplex PCR. Of 40,000 or so clones in the sample, more than 75% are singletons; the top ten hold approximately 5.7%. The source was PBMCs, collected from a glioma patient whose treatment included an IDH1 peptide vaccine. The source of these receptors is a man aged 40-50 years with glioma.

This sequence joins TRBV18 and TRBJ2-7; 7 nucleotides line up with TRBD1. The CDR3 consists of 13 residues. CDR1 and CDR2 from the germline V gene are KGHSH and LQKENI. The trim removed 6 bases at V and 3 bases at J, leaving 5 bases unmatched. CDR3 nucleotides: TGTGCCAGCTCTGGGACAGTGATCTACGAGCAGTACTTC. Protein product: CASSGTVIYEQYF.

V is TRBV6-1 and J is TRBJ1-1; TRBD1 matches at 7 bases. The CDR3 is 15 amino acids. The germline V gene has CDR1 MNHNS and CDR2 SASEGT. V shed 4 bases and J 4 bases; nucleotides not matched to a gene: 9. The CDR3 loop reads CASSAYGQAGTEAFF. Written as DNA, the CDR3 is TGTGCCAGCAGTGCTTATGGACAGGCGGGCACTGAAGCTTTCTTT.

The chain recombines TRBV7-6 with TRBJ2-7; D not resolved. There are 13 residues in the CDR3. The V end lost 4 bases, the J end lost 4 bases, and 11 bases lay between the germline ends. Per germline, CDR1 SGHVS and CDR2 FNYEAQ. CDR3 protein: CASSSPSGYEQYF. The CDR3 DNA sequence: TGTGCCAGCAGCTCCCCTTCCGGTTACGAGCAGTACTTC.

V usage is TRBV6-6 and J usage is TRBJ1-5; 12 bases map to TRBD1. Per the germline V gene, CDR1 is MNHNY and CDR2 is SVGAGI (reference sequence). This CDR3 spans 16 amino acids. The ends lost 0 bases at V and 7 bases at J; junction bases unmatched: 4. The CDR3 sequence is CASSYSGTGGRQPQHF. DNA of the CDR3: TGTGCCAGCAGTTACTCGGGGACAGGGGGCAGGCAGCCCCAGCATTTT.

CDR3 residues: CASRTLEGGGYTF. CDR3 nucleotide sequence: TGTGCCAGCAGGACCCTTGAGGGGGGTGGCTACACCTTC. The chain carries TRBV2 and TRBJ1-2; D possibly corresponds to TRBD1 (6 bases). Looked up from germline, CDR1 is SNHLY and CDR2 is FYNNEI. This CDR3 spans 13 amino acids. V lost 6 bases and J 7 bases, leaving 15 bases between the germline ends.

With regard to this clone: Within the sample, other DNA sequences also encode this same CDR3. V usage is TRBV29-1 and J usage is TRBJ2-5, with a possible D match to TRBD1 (6 bases). V was clipped by 7 bases and J by 5 bases, with 14 bases between them. The CDR3 has 12 amino acids. CDR1 is SQVTM and CDR2 is ANQGSEA in the germline V gene. In nucleotides, the CDR3 is TGCAGCGGGTTGACAGGACGGGAGACCCAGTACTTC. This gives the protein CSGLTGRETQYF. The variable domain in full, with the rest retrieved from reference TRBV29-1 and TRBJ2-5, is SAVISQKPSRDICQRGTSLTIQCQVDSQVTMMFWYRQQPGQSLTLIATANQGSEATYESGFVIDKFPISRPNLTFSTLTVSNMSPEDSSIYLCSGLTGRETQYFGPGTRLLVL.

This clone has only one observation. The rearrangement uses TRBV5-4 and TRBJ1-2; D is possibly TRBD1 (5 bases). V lost 2 bases, J lost 6 bases, and 20 bases lay in between. This CDR3 contains 16 residues. Germline V lookup: CDR1 SGHNT, CDR2 YYREEE (reference sequence). CDR3 in DNA: TGTGCCAGCAGCTTCCCAGGGCAAGGCGTCCCGAATGGCTACACCTTC. It encodes CASSFPGQGVPNGYTF.

This clone was observed a few times. The chain carries TRBV30 and TRBJ1-4; D gene ambiguous. Germline V lookup: CDR1 GTSNPN, CDR2 SVGIG (reference sequence). This CDR3 has 13 amino acids. The germline V and J ends were trimmed by 0 bases and 5 bases, with 7 bases remaining between them. The CDR3 loop is CAWSVQNNEKLFF. CDR3 DNA sequence: TGTGCCTGGAGTGTACAGAACAATGAAAAACTGTTTTTT.

The chain combines TRBV10-3 with TRBJ1-2; no firm D call. Trimming shortened V by 4 bases and J by 3 bases, and 12 bases separated the two germline ends. Germline V gives CDR1 ENHRY, CDR2 SYGVKD. This CDR3 spans 14 amino acids. The CDR3 loop reads CAISVLPGDYGYTF. CDR3 nucleotide sequence: TGTGCCATCAGTGTCCTGCCAGGAGACTATGGCTACACCTTC.

The V gene is TRBV12-5, the J gene TRBJ1-2; D gene uncertain. The V end lost 5 bases, the J end lost 2 bases, and 3 bases lay between the germline ends. Germline lookup yields CDR1 LGHNT and CDR2 FRNRAP. The CDR3 covers 11 residues. CDR3 in amino acids: CASGLNYGYTF. For the CDR3, the DNA is TGTGCTAGTGGTCTCAACTATGGCTACACCTTC.

The chain uses TRBV19 and TRBJ2-7, with 7 nucleotides matching TRBD1. With V trimmed by 5 bases and J by 10 bases, 14 bases remained unmatched. CDR1 is LNHDA, CDR2 SQIVND, per germline (reference sequence). CDR3 length equals 14 residues. The CDR3 spells CASSPGATDRVQYF. The DNA of the CDR3 is TGTGCCAGTAGTCCTGGCGCTACCGACAGGGTACAGTACTTC.

The chain carries TRBV20-1 and TRBJ1-1; the D is unclear. V lost 7 bases and J lost 1, with 7 bases in between. This CDR3 contains 11 residues. Germline V gene lookup returns CDR1 DFQATT and CDR2 SNEGSKA (reference sequence). The CDR3 nucleotides read TGCAGTGGTGTAGCGAACACTGAAGCTTTCTTT. Its protein is CSGVANTEAFF.

This chain links TRBV19 with TRBJ1-5, with D uncertain. The V end was cut by 6 bases, the J end by 9 bases, with 15 bases between. The germline CDR1 and CDR2 sequences are LNHDA and SQIVND (reference sequence). The CDR3 runs 13 residues. The CDR3 is CASRGGREGPQHF. In DNA, the CDR3 is TGTGCCAGTAGAGGAGGGAGGGAAGGGCCCCAGCATTTT. Together with reference TRBV19 and TRBJ1-5, the CDR3 gives the full variable domain: DGGITQSPKYLFRKEGQNVTLSCEQNLNHDAMYWYRQDPGQGLRLIYYSQIVNDFQKGDIAEGYSVSREKKESFPLTVTSAQKNPTAFYLCASRGGREGPQHFGDGTRLSIL.

V usage is TRBV5-8 and J usage is TRBJ2-5; D might be TRBD2 (5 bases). Germline values: CDR1 SGHTS, CDR2 YDEGEE. The CDR3 contains 15 residues. V dropped 3 bases and J dropped 1 base, with 13 bases sitting between them. The CDR3 loop is CASSSRSAGQETQYF. In DNA, the CDR3 is TGTGCCAGCAGCTCCCGTAGCGCGGGCCAAGAGACCCAGTACTTC.

The CDR3 nucleotides read TGTGCCAGCAGCCAAGACGCGAACACTGAAGCTTTCTTT. This sequence encodes CASSQDANTEAFF. The rearrangement uses TRBV5-8 and TRBJ1-1; D is unresolved. V dropped 4 bases and J dropped 1 base, with 8 bases sitting between them. Per germline, CDR1 SGHTS and CDR2 YDEGEE. The CDR3 contains 13 residues.

The gene calls are TRBV29-1 and TRBJ2-5; 8 bases agree with TRBD1. The J segment lost 4 bases and the V segment lost 7 bases, leaving 14 bases of the junction unmatched. Per the germline V gene, CDR1 is SQVTM and CDR2 is ANQGSEA. The CDR3 extends over 15 amino acids. CDR3: CSGVRTGQGGETQYF. The DNA for the CDR3 is TGCAGCGGAGTACGGACCGGACAGGGAGGAGAGACCCAGTACTTC. Combining the CDR3 with reference TRBV29-1 and TRBJ2-5 gives the whole variable domain SAVISQKPSRDICQRGTSLTIQCQVDSQVTMMFWYRQQPGQSLTLIATANQGSEATYESGFVIDKFPISRPNLTFSTLTVSNMSPEDSSIYLCSGVRTGQGGETQYFGPGTRLLVL.

The V call is TRBV7-2, the J call TRBJ2-7; the D gene is possibly TRBD2 (6 bases). Trimming shortened V by 4 bases and J by 2 bases, and 15 bases separated the two germline ends. The CDR3 sequence is 15 residues long. Germline CDR1 and CDR2: SGHTA and FQGNSA. In DNA form, the CDR3 reads TGTGCCAGCAGCTCCGGGACTCCTCTTGCCTACGAGCAGTACTTC. Translation gives CASSSGTPLAYEQYF.

This sequence joins TRBV15 and TRBJ1-2; D call uncertain. Trimming removed 2 bases from V and 6 bases from J, with 13 bases in between. The CDR3 is 14 amino acids. CDR1 is LNHNV, CDR2 YYDKDF, per germline (reference sequence). The DNA of the CDR3 is TGTGCCACCAGCAGAATAACCCCGGGAAATGGCTACACCTTC. Its translation is CATSRITPGNGYTF. The entire variable domain, with the rest obtained from reference TRBV15 and TRBJ1-2, is as follows: DAMVIQNPRYQVTQFGKPVTLSCSQTLNHNVMYWYQQKSSQAPKLLFHYYDKDFNNEADTPDNFQSRRPNTSFCFLDIRSPGLGDTAMYLCATSRITPGNGYTFGSGTRLTVV.

The chain links TRBV15 to TRBJ2-7; TRBD1 is a possible D gene (7 bases). The CDR3 is 14 residues long. Between the trimmed V and J ends, which lost 1 base and 2 bases, there was a span of 9 bases. Per the germline V gene, CDR1 is LNHNV and CDR2 is YYDKDF (reference sequence). The CDR3 nucleotides read TGTGCCACCAGCAGAGCCAGGGGGGCCTACGAGCAGTACTTC. Translated: CATSRARGAYEQYF.

The V and J genes are TRBV2 and TRBJ1-2; TRBD1 might be the D (6 bases). Trimming shortened V by 3 bases and J by 3 bases, and 11 bases separated the two germline ends. This CDR3 region has 14 residues. The germline CDR1 and CDR2 sequences are SNHLY and FYNNEI. This chain's CDR3 is CASSENRDDYGYTF. The CDR3 DNA sequence: TGTGCCAGCAGTGAGAACAGGGACGACTATGGCTACACCTTC.

The chain joins TRBV15 to TRBJ2-7; 7 nucleotides line up with TRBD1. The CDR3 length is 15 residues. CDR1 is LNHNV, CDR2 YYDKDF, per germline (reference sequence). V gave up 0 bases and J gave up 1 base; unmatched junction bases: 3. The CDR3 loop is CATSREQGHSYEQYF. The CDR3 DNA is TGTGCCACCAGCAGAGAACAGGGGCATTCCTACGAGCAGTACTTC. Full variable domain (rest looked up from reference TRBV15 and TRBJ2-7): DAMVIQNPRYQVTQFGKPVTLSCSQTLNHNVMYWYQQKSSQAPKLLFHYYDKDFNNEADTPDNFQSRRPNTSFCFLDIRSPGLGDTAMYLCATSREQGHSYEQYFGPGTRLTVT.

The chain has TRBV2 and TRBJ2-5, with 7 bases lining up with TRBD2. Trimming cost V 3 bases and J 7 bases; bases outside gene matches: 5. The length of the CDR3 is 13 residues. The V gene's germline CDR1 is SNHLY and CDR2 FYNNEI. The CDR3 nucleotides read TGTGCCAGCAGTGATCGGGGGGACGGGACCCAGTACTTC. Translated: CASSDRGDGTQYF.

The chain uses TRBV5-6 and TRBJ2-7; D not certain. The CDR3 covers 12 residues. The V gene lost 4 bases and the J gene lost 4 bases, with 9 bases spanning the gap. In germline, CDR1 is SGHDT, CDR2 YYEEEE. The CDR3 reads CASSLISYEQYF. The CDR3 bases are TGTGCCAGCAGCCTTATTTCTTACGAGCAGTACTTC.

This clone has just one count. V usage is TRBV5-4 and J usage is TRBJ1-1, with D hard to call. Germline loops: CDR1 SGHNT, CDR2 YYREEE (reference sequence). The CDR3 is 14 amino acids. Trimming took off 2 bases at V and 6 bases at J, with 14 bases between the two ends. The CDR3 DNA reads TGTGCCAGCAGCTTTTTAGACGGGGAGGCTGAAGCTTTCTTT. Protein product: CASSFLDGEAEAFF.

This clone was seen a handful of times. The rearrangement uses TRBV12-1 and TRBJ1-1; the table's D call, TRBD1, has no DNA check behind it. TRBV12-1 is labeled a pseudogene. The CDR3 length is 15 residues. CDR3 DNA sequence: TGTGCCAGCAGCTTCCCTGACAGGGTGAACACTGAAGCTTTCTTT. Its translation is CASSFPDRVNTEAFF.

The rearrangement uses TRBV6-5 and TRBJ1-1; TRBD1 might be the D (5 bases). Per the germline V gene, CDR1 is MNHEY and CDR2 is SVGAGI. V was shortened by 6 bases and J by 8 bases, with 16 bases between the two germline ends. The CDR3 totals 13 residues. CDR3 nucleotide sequence: TGTGCCAGCAGCTCAACTCACAACAGGGAAGCTTTCTTT. This encodes CASSSTHNREAFF.

The J gene is TRBJ2-3, the V gene TRBV5-1, with D perhaps TRBD2 (6 bases). V lost 4 bases, J lost 0 bases, and 15 bases lay in between. Germline CDR1 and CDR2: SGHRS and YFSETQ. The CDR3 is 16 amino acids. The CDR3 loop reads CASSAWDLLSTDTQYF. In DNA, the CDR3 is TGCGCCAGCAGCGCCTGGGACTTACTGAGCACAGATACGCAGTATTTT.

J is TRBJ1-5 and V is TRBV5-6; 9 nucleotides line up with TRBD1. Per the germline V gene, CDR1 is SGHDT and CDR2 is YYEEEE. Trimming removed 5 bases from V and 4 bases from J; junction bases left unmatched: 7. The CDR3 spans 15 residues. The CDR3 region has the DNA TGTGCCAGCAGACCGTCCGGGACAGGGAATCAGCCCCAGCATTTT. Translation gives CASRPSGTGNQPQHF. The full variable domain, in which reference TRBV5-6 and TRBJ1-5 provide the parts outside the CDR3, is DAGVTQSPTHLIKTRGQQVTLRCSPKSGHDTVSWYQQALGQGPQFIFQYYEEEERQRGNFPDRFSGHQFPNYSSELNVNALLLGDSALYLCASRPSGTGNQPQHFGDGTRLSIL.

The J gene is TRBJ2-5, the V gene TRBV4-2; D gene ambiguous. The CDR3 is 13 amino acids. Trimming left V 1 base short and J 2 bases short, with 5 bases between. CDR1 LGHNA and CDR2 YNFKEQ come from the germline V gene. The DNA for the CDR3 is TGTGCCAGCAGCCAAGTCTTGCAAGAGACCCAGTACTTC. This translates into CASSQVLQETQYF.